These T cell receptor beta chains were read from a single sample in a study of blood T cell repertoires in COVID-19. TCRdb's table, derived via immunoSEQ multiplex PCR, lists solely in-frame clones and lacks some. The profile shows 63,000 or so clones, approximately 90% of them singletons. Sequenced input: peripheral blood. All receptors derive from a man between 65 and 85 years old with active COVID-19. Each CDR3 is given with its conserved first and last residue. A D gene is named only where the DNA matches it firmly. A row's size may be missing; if present it is once, few, many or a size class.

CDR3 DNA | CDR3 protein | J gene | clone size | V gene | D gene
TGTGCCAGCAGCCAGGGAAGAGCCCTAGCCAAAAACATTCAGTACTTC | CASSQGRALAKNIQYF | TRBJ2-4 | . | TRBV7-2 | .
TGTGCCAGCAGTGAACGGAGGCCAGATCAGCCCCAGCATTTT | CASSERRPDQPQHF | TRBJ1-5 | . | TRBV6-1 | .
TGTGCCAGCTCACCGTCGGACGCCGGGACAGGGGCGGGCGGGTACTTC | CASSPSDAGTGAGGYF | TRBJ2-7 | . | TRBV18 | TRBD1
TGTGCCAGCAGCCCAGACAGGATCCTCAATGAAAAACTGTTTTTT | CASSPDRILNEKLFF | TRBJ1-4 | . | TRBV6-2/TRBV6-3 | .
TGTGCCATCAGTGAGGGTGGGACAGGGATTTCTGGGGCCAACGTCCTGACTTTC | CAISEGGTGISGANVLTF | TRBJ2-6 | . | TRBV10-3 | TRBD1
TGTGCCAGCCAGGGGGGTACAGATACGCAGTATTTT | CASQGGTDTQYF | TRBJ2-3 | . | TRBV7-9 | .
TGTGCCAGTAGTCCGCAACAGGGCAATCAGCCCCAGCATTTT | CASSPQQGNQPQHF | TRBJ1-5 | few | TRBV19 | .
TGTGTCAGAAGCAGAGAGACTAGCCCCACCGGGGAGCTGTTTTTT | CVRSRETSPTGELFF | TRBJ2-2 | . | TRBV7-5 | .
TGCGCCAGCAGCCCCGACAGGGGTAACTATGGCTACACCTTC | CASSPDRGNYGYTF | TRBJ1-2 | few | TRBV5-1 | TRBD1
TGCAGCGTTGTCCTACTAGCGGGAGACTACAATGAGCAGTTCTTC | CSVVLLAGDYNEQFF | TRBJ2-1 | . | TRBV29-1 | TRBD2
TGTGCCAGCTCACCGGGACTAGCGGGATTGGAAGAGACCCAGTACTTC | CASSPGLAGLEETQYF | TRBJ2-5 | . | TRBV18 | TRBD2
TGTGCCAGCAGTGGGGGTAGCGGGAGGGCGCCTCGGAATGAGCAGTTCTTC | CASSGGSGRAPRNEQFF | TRBJ2-1 | . | TRBV27 | TRBD2
TGTGCCAGCAGCCGGGACAGGGATAATTCACCCCTCCACTTT | CASSRDRDNSPLHF | TRBJ1-6 | once | TRBV27 | TRBD1
TGTGCCAGCAGCCCCCCACGGAGGGGGGGGCAAGAGACCCAGTACTTC | CASSPPRRGGQETQYF | TRBJ2-5 | . | TRBV7-2 | .
TGTGCTAGCAGCCCGGGACTAGCGCTGAACAATGAGCAGTTCTTC | CASSPGLALNNEQFF | TRBJ2-1 | . | TRBV7-7 | TRBD2
TGTGCCAGCAGCCGCGTTGAGGGAAACACCATATATTTT | CASSRVEGNTIYF | TRBJ1-3 | . | TRBV11-3 | .
TGTGCCTGGAGGGGGGGACAGAAAGCTTTCTTT | CAWRGGQKAFF | TRBJ1-1 | . | TRBV30 | TRBD1
TGTGCCAGCAGCTTAGCTAGAAACACTGAAGCTTTCTTT | CASSLARNTEAFF | TRBJ1-1 | . | TRBV11-2 | .
TGCAGCGTTGATGGGACTAGCGGGGGGCTCTCTGGGGCCAACGTCCTGACTTTC | CSVDGTSGGLSGANVLTF | TRBJ2-6 | . | TRBV29-1 | TRBD2
TGTGCCAGCAGCTTAGAGGGGGGGGCGGCCTACGAGCAGTACTTC | CASSLEGGAAYEQYF | TRBJ2-7 | . | TRBV11-2 | .
TGCGCCAGCAGCTACAGGACAGGGGGGGAAAAACTGTTTTTT | CASSYRTGGEKLFF | TRBJ1-4 | . | TRBV5-1 | TRBD1
TGTGCCAGCAGTTTTTGGCCTCGGGGCGAGCAGTACTTC | CASSFWPRGEQYF | TRBJ2-7 | . | TRBV27 | .
TGTGCCAGCTCCCGGACGAGACAGGGGAACCACTACGAGCAGTACTTC | CASSRTRQGNHYEQYF | TRBJ2-7 | . | TRBV18 | TRBD1
TGTGCCAGCAGCCCCCTCGCGGGAGAAGCCGGGGAGCTGTTTTTT | CASSPLAGEAGELFF | TRBJ2-2 | once | TRBV9 | TRBD2
TGTGCCAGCAGCTTGCGACTAGCGGGGACCACAGATACGCAGTATTTT | CASSLRLAGTTDTQYF | TRBJ2-3 | . | TRBV5-6 | TRBD2
TGTGCCAGCAGAGCGGGACCCCGCAGGGATGAGCAGTTCTTC | CASRAGPRRDEQFF | TRBJ2-1 | . | TRBV6-4 | TRBD2
TGTGCCAGCAACCAGGACAGGGGCCAGGGACCGGAGCTAATCGAGCAGTACTTC | CASNQDRGQGPELIEQYF | TRBJ2-7 | . | TRBV9 | TRBD1
TGTGCCAGCAGTTTATCGCGGGGGACTAGCGGATCCACAGATACGCAGTATTTT | CASSLSRGTSGSTDTQYF | TRBJ2-3 | . | TRBV27 | TRBD2
TGCAGTGCTAGTACGAGGGAGGCCGAGTGGAATGAGCAGTTCTTC | CSASTREAEWNEQFF | TRBJ2-1 | . | TRBV20-1 | .
TGTGCCAGCAGCCATGCTGTCCCGACAGCCCAGTATTTT | CASSHAVPTAQYF | TRBJ2-3 | . | TRBV3-1/TRBV3-2 | .
TGTGCCAGCAGCCCCCCCGGGGTAGCGGGAGCCGGGGAGCAGTTCTTC | CASSPPGVAGAGEQFF | TRBJ2-1 | . | TRBV7-8 | TRBD2
TGTGCCAGCAGCAAAGGACAGCTACTCTACGAGCAGTACTTC | CASSKGQLLYEQYF | TRBJ2-7 | . | TRBV7-2 | .
TGCAGCGTCGCCCCCACGGGGGTCACGGATACGCAGTATTTT | CSVAPTGVTDTQYF | TRBJ2-3 | . | TRBV29-1 | .
TGTGCCAGCAGTTTTCGGCAGGGTATTTCACCCCTCCACTTT | CASSFRQGISPLHF | TRBJ1-6 | few | TRBV28 | .
TGTGCCTGGAATAGCGGAGGAGGTGGCGAGCAGTACTTC | CAWNSGGGGEQYF | TRBJ2-7 | . | TRBV30 | .